The clone carrying this T cell receptor beta chain occurred once. V was clipped by 0 bases and J by 4 bases, with 4 bases between them. The germline CDR1 and CDR2 sequences are SGHDT and YYEEEE. This CDR3 region has 12 residues. This specimen belongs to a study of PD-1 blockade in classical Hodgkin lymphoma. Assay: immunoSEQ multiplex PCR; the TCRdb copy retains only in-frame clones and omits some. This table has about 19,000 clones, roughly 84% appearing once. Every single patient, without exception, relapsed after autologous stem cell transplantation, and brentuximab vedotin exposure varied. V gene TRBV5-6 combines with J gene TRBJ1-1; D unclear. Sample: peripheral blood mononuclear cells (PBMCs), taken at baseline. The source of this sequence is a human donor with classical Hodgkin lymphoma. The DNA for the CDR3 is TGTGCCAGCAGCTTGGGATCCACTGAAGCTTTCTTT. Amino acids: CASSLGSTEAFF. The full variable domain, completed using reference TRBV5-6 and TRBJ1-1, is DAGVTQSPTHLIKTRGQQVTLRCSPKSGHDTVSWYQQALGQGPQFIFQYYEEEERQRGNFPDRFSGHQFPNYSSELNVNALLLGDSALYLCASSLGSTEAFFGQGTRLTVV.